These T cell receptor beta chains were read from a single sample in a study of blood T cell repertoires in COVID-19. Data came from immunoSEQ multiplex PCR; TCRdb stores just in-frame clones and leaves some out. The repertoire holds more than 300,000 clones, with roughly 83% as singletons. Sequencing was performed on peripheral blood. The origin of the receptors is a woman between 45 and 60 years old with acute or convalescent COVID-19. Each CDR3 is given with its conserved first and last residue. A D gene is named only where the DNA matches it firmly. Size tells how often a clone was seen (once, few, many) or the class of an expanded clone, and some rows leave it out.

d_call,j_call,v_call,clone_size,cdr3_aa,cdr3_nt
-,TRBJ1-1,TRBV6-6,-,CASKPGLGSLNTEAFF,TGTGCCAGTAAGCCGGGACTCGGAAGCCTGAACACTGAAGCTTTCTTT
TRBD2,TRBJ2-5,TRBV27,once,CASSPTRLAGDSETQYF,TGTGCCAGCAGCCCCACACGACTAGCGGGAGATTCAGAGACCCAGTACTTC
TRBD2,TRBJ2-1,TRBV6-5,once,CASSYWRTSGNNEQFF,TGTGCCAGCAGTTACTGGAGGACTAGCGGGAACAATGAGCAGTTCTTC
-,TRBJ2-5,TRBV4-1,-,CASSPTGTKTQYF,TGCGCCAGCAGCCCCACAGGGACGAAGACCCAGTACTTC
TRBD1,TRBJ2-4,TRBV15,-,CATSRDLVRGNIQYF,TGTGCCACCAGCAGAGACCTTGTCAGGGGGAACATTCAGTACTTC
TRBD2,TRBJ2-7,TRBV5-1,-,CASSFQTSGARPYEQYF,TGCGCCAGCAGCTTTCAGACTAGCGGGGCTCGCCCCTACGAGCAGTACTTC
-,TRBJ1-2,TRBV28,-,CASSLTFFWAHPNYGYTF,TGTGCCAGCAGTTTAACGTTTTTCTGGGCCCATCCTAACTATGGCTACACCTTC
TRBD1,TRBJ2-1,TRBV14,-,CASSQAGQGNEQFF,TGTGCCAGCAGCCAAGCCGGACAGGGCAATGAGCAGTTCTTC
-,TRBJ2-7,TRBV6-1,-,CASSDLGDTYYEQYF,TGTGCCAGCAGTGACCTCGGGGACACCTACTACGAGCAGTACTTC
TRBD1,TRBJ1-2,TRBV6-5,once,CASSLDRNYGYTF,TGTGCCAGCAGCTTGGACAGGAACTATGGCTACACCTTC
TRBD1,TRBJ2-7,TRBV4-1,-,CASSKRTGGHEEQYF,TGCGCCAGCAGCAAACGGACAGGGGGTCATGAAGAGCAGTACTTC
-,TRBJ1-4,TRBV7-2,-,CASSPAGGWEKLFF,TGTGCCAGCAGCCCCGCCGGGGGTTGGGAAAAACTGTTTTTT
TRBD1,TRBJ2-5,TRBV5-6,-,CASSSPGQYVPGWETQYF,TGTGCCAGCAGCTCCCCGGGACAGTATGTCCCGGGGTGGGAGACCCAGTACTTC
TRBD1,TRBJ1-1,TRBV4-2,-,CASSQGRQGPRAFF,TGTGCCAGCAGCCAAGGTCGACAGGGGCCCCGAGCTTTCTTT
-,TRBJ1-3,TRBV18,once,CATRAGNSGNTIYF,TGTGCCACAAGGGCAGGGAACTCTGGAAACACCATATATTTT
-,TRBJ2-1,TRBV10-3,-,CAISGADSYNEQFF,TGTGCCATCAGTGGAGCGGACTCCTACAATGAGCAGTTCTTC
-,TRBJ1-2,TRBV27,-,CASRGSLDGYTF,TGTGCCAGCAGGGGCAGCTTGGATGGCTACACCTTC
TRBD2,TRBJ2-7,TRBV2,-,CASSEAGRGHEQYF,TGTGCCAGCAGTGAAGCGGGGAGGGGTCACGAGCAGTACTTC
TRBD2,TRBJ2-5,TRBV4-1,few,CASSQVVLGLPQETQYF,TGCGCCAGCAGCCAAGTAGTTCTGGGACTACCTCAAGAGACCCAGTACTTC
TRBD1,TRBJ1-4,TRBV4-2,once,CASSQPRGLEKLFF,TGTGCCAGCAGCCAACCCAGGGGGCTTGAAAAACTGTTTTTT
TRBD1,TRBJ1-1,TRBV3-1/TRBV3-2,-,CASNSDRAAEAFF,TGTGCCAGCAATTCCGACAGGGCGGCTGAAGCTTTCTTT
TRBD2,TRBJ2-5,TRBV7-8,-,CASSLEGLAVLGETQYF,TGTGCCAGCAGCTTAGAAGGACTAGCGGTCCTGGGGGAGACCCAGTACTTC
TRBD2,TRBJ2-3,TRBV27,-,CASRASGRARDTQYF,TGTGCCAGCAGGGCTAGCGGGAGGGCCAGAGATACGCAGTATTTT
TRBD1,TRBJ1-6,TRBV5-1,-,CASSLDGTGYSPLHF,TGCGCCAGCAGCTTAGACGGGACAGGTTATTCACCCCTCCACTTT
-,TRBJ2-7,TRBV4-3,-,CASSHSVQWTRAYEQYF,TGCGCCAGCAGCCATTCTGTCCAGTGGACACGAGCCTACGAGCAGTACTTC
TRBD1,TRBJ2-7,TRBV11-2,-,CASSLGTGTGFGYEQYF,TGTGCCAGCAGCTTAGGGACCGGGACAGGGTTTGGGTACGAGCAGTACTTC
TRBD2,TRBJ2-1,TRBV5-1,-,CASSPPREGGEQFF,TGCGCCAGCAGCCCGCCGCGGGAGGGGGGTGAGCAGTTCTTC
TRBD2,TRBJ2-2,TRBV11-3,-,CASSLILLAGVDGELFF,TGTGCCAGCAGCTTAATTCTCCTAGCGGGAGTGGACGGGGAGCTGTTTTTT
TRBD1,TRBJ1-1,TRBV5-1,-,CASSTGQGETEAFF,TGCGCCAGCAGCACCGGACAGGGGGAGACTGAAGCTTTCTTT
-,TRBJ2-5,TRBV7-3,-,CASSPNGGLGGTQYF,TGTGCCAGCAGCCCAAACGGGGGGCTCGGTGGGACCCAGTACTTC
TRBD2,TRBJ2-3,TRBV5-1,-,CASSYLAGFTDTQYF,TGCGCCAGCAGCTATCTAGCGGGGTTCACAGATACGCAGTATTTT
-,TRBJ1-3,TRBV5-1,-,CASSFGGDGDTIYF,TGCGCCAGCAGCTTTGGAGGGGATGGTGACACCATATATTTT
-,TRBJ1-2,TRBV6-6,once,CASSRGDTPMGSYGYTF,TGTGCCAGCAGTCGGGGGGACACCCCGATGGGGAGCTATGGCTACACCTTC
-,TRBJ2-7,TRBV11-1,-,CASSSPGRAYEQYF,TGTGCCAGCAGCTCGCCGGGTCGCGCCTACGAGCAGTACTTC
TRBD1,TRBJ2-7,TRBV2,-,CASSRDRVYEQYF,TGTGCCAGCAGTCGGGACAGAGTCTACGAGCAGTACTTC
-,TRBJ1-5,TRBV7-9,-,CASSHPGNQPQHF,TGTGCCAGCAGCCATCCAGGCAATCAGCCCCAGCATTTT
-,TRBJ1-5,TRBV7-2,-,CASSLDARRPQHF,TGTGCCAGCAGCTTAGACGCCAGGCGGCCCCAGCATTTT
-,TRBJ2-2,TRBV27,-,CASTVGAGERVGELFF,TGTGCCAGTACCGTGGGGGCGGGTGAGCGAGTGGGGGAGCTGTTTTTT
-,TRBJ1-1,TRBV10-3,-,CAISGPIGEGTEAFF,TGTGCCATCAGTGGACCCATCGGAGAGGGCACTGAAGCTTTCTTT
-,TRBJ2-6,TRBV4-2,-,CASSQRSGVMAGANVLTF,TGTGCCAGCAGCCAAAGGTCAGGGGTGATGGCTGGGGCCAACGTCCTGACTTTC
-,TRBJ1-2,TRBV28,few,CASSPSNYGYTF,TGTGCCAGCAGCCCCTCTAACTATGGCTACACCTTC
-,TRBJ1-4,TRBV2,-,CASSSGAYEKLFF,TGTGCCAGCAGTAGCGGGGCTTATGAAAAACTGTTTTTT
TRBD1,TRBJ1-1,TRBV6-5,-,CASRQGETEAFF,TGTGCCAGCAGACAGGGGGAGACTGAAGCTTTCTTT
TRBD2,TRBJ2-7,TRBV4-3,-,CASSRGLAGGYEQYF,TGCGCCAGCAGCCGGGGACTAGCGGGAGGCTACGAGCAGTACTTC
-,TRBJ1-2,TRBV9,-,CASSWGGQRYGYTF,TGTGCCAGCTCATGGGGTGGACAGCGTTATGGCTACACCTTC
-,TRBJ2-2,TRBV21-1,-,CASSKGGAGELFF,TGTGCCAGCAGCAAAGGGGGAGCGGGGGAGCTGTTTTTT
TRBD1,TRBJ1-2,TRBV7-8,-,CASSRGTGGIGYTF,TGTGCCAGCAGCCGAGGGACAGGGGGAATTGGCTACACCTTC
-,TRBJ1-2,TRBV7-9,once,CASSLWASGGYTF,TGTGCCAGCAGCTTGTGGGCTTCAGGGGGCTACACCTTC
-,TRBJ1-2,TRBV7-8,-,CASSRGGRISNYGYTF,TGTGCCAGCAGCCGGGGGGGACGGATCTCTAACTATGGCTACACCTTC
-,TRBJ1-4,TRBV7-2,-,CASRTTAGNEKLFF,TGTGCCAGCAGGACAACAGCCGGTAATGAAAAACTGTTTTTT